This is a list of T cell receptor beta chains from one sample in a study of graft-versus-host responses after intestinal transplantation. The method was immunoSEQ multiplex PCR; TCRdb's version includes in-frame clones alone and lacks a portion of them. This repertoire shows several thousand clones, around 28% found once; its top ten account for 4% to 5.5%. The input for sequencing was alloreactive CD4+ T cells from a mixed lymphocyte reaction culture, taken before intestinal transplant. These receptors were taken from a human patient who received an intestinal transplant. Each CDR3 is given with its conserved first and last residue. A D gene is named only where the DNA matches it firmly. Size is omitted from some rows. Given values are once, few, many or a class for expanded clones.

>TRBD2|TRBJ2-7|TRBV28|few
CAVPRGSPPYEQYF
TGTGCCGTCCCCCGCGGGAGTCCTCCCTACGAGCAGTACTTC
>.|TRBJ2-7|TRBV10-3|.
CASSREVPGTYEQYF
TGTGCCAGCAGCCGCGAGGTTCCGGGAACCTACGAGCAGTACTTC
>.|TRBJ2-5|TRBV6-5|few
CASSRGTEQETQYF
TGTGCCAGCAGCCGGGGGACAGAACAAGAGACCCAGTACTTC
>.|TRBJ2-5|TRBV5-6|few
CASSLGAGGATQYF
TGTGCCAGCAGCTTGGGGGCAGGGGGGGCGACCCAGTACTTC
>TRBD1|TRBJ1-1|TRBV19|few
CASSIVTGGSNTEAFF
TGTGCCAGTAGTATAGTGACAGGGGGCTCGAACACTGAAGCTTTCTTT
>TRBD2|TRBJ2-1|TRBV4-2|medium-sized
CASSQDWASGANEQFF
TGTGCCAGCAGCCAAGATTGGGCTAGCGGGGCCAATGAGCAGTTCTTC
>TRBD2|TRBJ2-2|TRBV7-9|once
CASSLNPLAGAGTGELFF
TGTGCCAGCAGCTTAAACCCACTAGCGGGAGCGGGCACCGGGGAGCTGTTTTTT
>.|TRBJ2-1|TRBV21-1|.
CASRKIILHHSDNEQFF
TGTGCCAGCAGAAAGATTATACTACACCATTCCGACAATGAGCAGTTCTTC
>.|TRBJ1-2|TRBV10-3|few
CAISESWQGGGYTF
TGTGCCATCAGTGAGTCGTGGCAGGGCGGAGGCTACACCTTC
>.|TRBJ1-1|TRBV6-6|.
CASSYLGAGTEAFF
TGTGCCAGCAGTTACCTAGGGGCCGGCACTGAAGCTTTCTTT
>TRBD1|TRBJ2-7|TRBV10-3|.
CAITGDRVNYEQYF
TGTGCCATCACGGGGGACAGGGTAAACTACGAGCAGTACTTC
>.|TRBJ1-3|TRBV21-1|.
CASRSTMLQHARNTIYF
TGTGCCAGCAGGTCTACCATGCTACAACACGCACGAAACACCATATATTTT
>.|TRBJ1-2|TRBV28|.
CASRGSAGTYYGYTF
TGTGCCAGCAGAGGGAGCGCAGGGACCTATTATGGCTACACCTTC
>TRBD2|TRBJ2-3|TRBV18|few
CASSPFGTSGRAPDTQYF
TGTGCCAGCTCACCGTTTGGGACTAGCGGGAGGGCCCCAGATACGCAGTATTTT
>.|TRBJ1-3|TRBV6-9|few
CASTPGGGNTIYF
TGTGCCAGCACCCCAGGAGGAGGTAACACCATATATTTT
>TRBD2|TRBJ2-1|TRBV29-1|few
CSGGSGRGGNEQFF
TGCAGCGGTGGTAGCGGGAGAGGTGGCAATGAGCAGTTCTTC
>.|TRBJ2-7|TRBV18|large
CASSPSFPYEQYF
TGTGCCAGCTCACCAAGCTTCCCCTACGAGCAGTACTTC
>.|TRBJ1-3|TRBV18|large
CASSPRSSSGNTIYF
TGTGCCAGCTCACCGCGTTCCTCCTCTGGAAACACCATATATTTT
>.|TRBJ2-2|TRBV19|few
CASSKLGTNTGELFF
TGTGCCAGTAGTAAACTCGGGACAAACACCGGGGAGCTGTTTTTT
>TRBD1|TRBJ2-2|TRBV18|medium-sized
CASSPRTGGTGELFF
TGTGCCAGCTCACCGAGGACAGGGGGCACCGGGGAGCTGTTTTTT
>TRBD1|TRBJ1-5|TRBV19|.
CASNLGQLDQPQHF
TGTGCCAGTAATCTGGGACAGTTGGATCAGCCCCAGCATTTT
>.|TRBJ2-5|TRBV23-1|.
CASTGNGDLRETQYF
TGCGCCAGCACCGGGAACGGGGATCTTAGAGAGACCCAGTACTTC